The sample holds one count of the clone carrying this T cell receptor (beta chain). The sample is drawn from a study of identical twins. This CDR3 is 14 amino acids long. Unmatched junction bases numbered 9, after V lost 2 bases and J lost 10 bases. From germline, CDR1 is MNHEY and CDR2 SMNVEV (reference sequence). TCRdb re-called the 5' RACE reads with MiXCR, one entry per CDR3 protein. The repertoire holds approximately 230,000 distinct CDR3 sequences, with 5% to 7% as singletons. This sample also appeared in a second study, on T cells expressing NK-cell markers.

The gene calls are TRBV27 and TRBJ1-1, with TRBD1 matching 8 bases. The source of this sequence is a woman in her late teens or twenties in good health. Material: CD8+ T cells sorted from blood. In nucleotides, the CDR3 is TGTGCCAGCAGTTTACACTGGGACAGGCGTACAGCTTTCTTT. Residues: CASSLHWDRRTAFF.